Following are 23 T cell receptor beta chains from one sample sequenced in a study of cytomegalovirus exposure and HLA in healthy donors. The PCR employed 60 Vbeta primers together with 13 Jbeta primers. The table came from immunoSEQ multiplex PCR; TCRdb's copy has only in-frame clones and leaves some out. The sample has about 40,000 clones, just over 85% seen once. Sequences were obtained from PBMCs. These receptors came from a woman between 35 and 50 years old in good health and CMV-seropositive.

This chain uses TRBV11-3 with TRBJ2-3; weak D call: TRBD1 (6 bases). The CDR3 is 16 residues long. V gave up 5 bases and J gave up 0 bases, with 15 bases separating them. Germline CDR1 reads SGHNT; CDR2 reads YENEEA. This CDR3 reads CASSPRTEFSTDTQYF. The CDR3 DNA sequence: TGTGCCAGCAGCCCAAGGACAGAGTTTAGCACAGATACGCAGTATTTT.

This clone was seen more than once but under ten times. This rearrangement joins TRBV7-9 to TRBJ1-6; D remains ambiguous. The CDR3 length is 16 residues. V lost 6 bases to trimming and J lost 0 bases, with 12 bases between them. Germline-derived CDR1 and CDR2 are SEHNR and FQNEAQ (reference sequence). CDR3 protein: CASRKSGSSYNSPLHF. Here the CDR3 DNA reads TGTGCCAGCAGGAAGTCGGGGAGCTCCTATAATTCACCCCTCCACTTT.

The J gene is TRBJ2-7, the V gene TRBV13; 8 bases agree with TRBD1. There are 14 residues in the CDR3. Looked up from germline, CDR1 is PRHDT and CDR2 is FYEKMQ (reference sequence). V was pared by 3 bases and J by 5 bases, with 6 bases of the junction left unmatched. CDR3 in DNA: TGTGCCAGCAGCTTCCGGACAGGGAGGAACGAGCAGTACTTC. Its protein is CASSFRTGRNEQYF.

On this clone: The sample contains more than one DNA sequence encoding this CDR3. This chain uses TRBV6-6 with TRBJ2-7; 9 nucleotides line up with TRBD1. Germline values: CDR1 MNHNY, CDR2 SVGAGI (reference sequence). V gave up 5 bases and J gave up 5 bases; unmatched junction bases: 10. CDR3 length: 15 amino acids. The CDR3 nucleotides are TGTGCCAGCAGTCGATTGGACAGGGGAATCCACGAGCAGTACTTC. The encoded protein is CASSRLDRGIHEQYF.

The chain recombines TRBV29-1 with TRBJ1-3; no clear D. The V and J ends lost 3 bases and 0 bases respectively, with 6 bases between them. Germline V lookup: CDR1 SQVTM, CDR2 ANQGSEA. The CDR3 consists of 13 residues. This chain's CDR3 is CSVDNISGNTIYF. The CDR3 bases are TGCAGCGTTGATAACATCTCTGGAAACACCATATATTTT. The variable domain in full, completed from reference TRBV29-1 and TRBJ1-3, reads SAVISQKPSRDICQRGTSLTIQCQVDSQVTMMFWYRQQPGQSLTLIATANQGSEATYESGFVIDKFPISRPNLTFSTLTVSNMSPEDSSIYLCSVDNISGNTIYFGEGSWLTVV.

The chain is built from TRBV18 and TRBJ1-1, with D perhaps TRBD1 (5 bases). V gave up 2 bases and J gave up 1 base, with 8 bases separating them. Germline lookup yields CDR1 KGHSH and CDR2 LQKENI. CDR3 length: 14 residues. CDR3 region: CASSPMGRNTEAFF. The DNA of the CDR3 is TGTGCCAGCTCACCAATGGGGCGGAACACTGAAGCTTTCTTT.

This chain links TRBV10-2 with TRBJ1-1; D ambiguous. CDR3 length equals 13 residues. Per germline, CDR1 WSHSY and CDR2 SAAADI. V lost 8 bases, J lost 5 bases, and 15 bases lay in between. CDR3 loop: CASGRPGNTEAFF. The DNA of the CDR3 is TGCGCCAGCGGACGTCCGGGGAATACTGAAGCTTTCTTT.

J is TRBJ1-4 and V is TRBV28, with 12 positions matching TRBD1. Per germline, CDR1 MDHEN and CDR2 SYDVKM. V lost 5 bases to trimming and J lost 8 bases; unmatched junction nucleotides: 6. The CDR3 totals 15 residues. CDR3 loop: CASSPGQGAGEKLFF. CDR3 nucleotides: TGTGCCAGCAGTCCGGGACAGGGGGCCGGCGAAAAACTGTTTTTT.

CDR3 sequence: CASSDAEQGSTDTQYF. Written as DNA, the CDR3 is TGTGCCAGCAGTGATGCGGAACAGGGTAGCACAGATACGCAGTATTTT. V gene TRBV2 combines with J gene TRBJ2-3; TRBD1 is a possible D gene (6 bases). The CDR3 has 16 amino acids. Trimming removed 3 bases at V and 0 bases at J, with 13 bases between. CDR1 SNHLY and CDR2 FYNNEI come from the germline V gene.

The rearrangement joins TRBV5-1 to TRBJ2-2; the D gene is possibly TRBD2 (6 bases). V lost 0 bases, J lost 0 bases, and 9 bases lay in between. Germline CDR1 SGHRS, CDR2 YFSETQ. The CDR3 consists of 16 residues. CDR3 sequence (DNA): TGCGCCAGCAGCTTGGGTGCGGGAACGAACACCGGGGAGCTGTTTTTT. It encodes CASSLGAGTNTGELFF. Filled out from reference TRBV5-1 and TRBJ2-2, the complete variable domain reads KAGVTQTPRYLIKTRGQQVTLSCSPISGHRSVSWYQQTPGQGLQFLFEYFSETQRNKGNFPGRFSGRQFSNSRSEMNVSTLELGDSALYLCASSLGAGTNTGELFFGEGSRLTVL.

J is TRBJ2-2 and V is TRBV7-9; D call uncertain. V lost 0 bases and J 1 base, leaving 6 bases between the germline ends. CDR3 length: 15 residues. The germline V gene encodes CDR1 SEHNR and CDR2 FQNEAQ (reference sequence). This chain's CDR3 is CASSLAQKNTGELFF. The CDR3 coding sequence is TGTGCCAGCAGCTTAGCTCAAAAGAACACCGGGGAGCTGTTTTTT.

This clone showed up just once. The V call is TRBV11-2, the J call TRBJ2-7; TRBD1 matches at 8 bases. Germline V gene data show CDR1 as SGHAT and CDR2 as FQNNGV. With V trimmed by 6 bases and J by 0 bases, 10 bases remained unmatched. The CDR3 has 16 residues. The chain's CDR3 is CASRSSGGPLSYEQYF. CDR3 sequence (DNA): TGTGCCAGCAGATCATCAGGGGGCCCCCTCTCCTACGAGCAGTACTTC.

The CDR3 coding sequence is TGTGCCAGCAGCCGGGACTTTCGCCGCGAGCAGTACTTC. It translates to CASSRDFRREQYF. The J gene is TRBJ2-7, the V gene TRBV14; D possibly corresponds to TRBD2 (6 bases). Looked up from germline, CDR1 is SGHDN and CDR2 is FVKESK. Trimming removed 4 bases from V and 6 bases from J, with 13 bases in between. This CDR3 comprises 13 residues.

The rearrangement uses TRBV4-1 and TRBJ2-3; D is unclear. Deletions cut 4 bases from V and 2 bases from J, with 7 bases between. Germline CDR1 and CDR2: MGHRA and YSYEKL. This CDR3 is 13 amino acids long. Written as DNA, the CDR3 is TGCGCCAGCAGCCTTACAATCACAGATACGCAGTATTTT. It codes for CASSLTITDTQYF.

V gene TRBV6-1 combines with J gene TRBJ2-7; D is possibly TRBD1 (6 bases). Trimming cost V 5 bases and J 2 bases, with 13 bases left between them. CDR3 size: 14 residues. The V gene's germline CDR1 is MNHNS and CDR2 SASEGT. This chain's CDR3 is CASSPPGETYEQYF. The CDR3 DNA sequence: TGTGCCAGCAGTCCCCCAGGGGAGACCTACGAGCAGTACTTC.

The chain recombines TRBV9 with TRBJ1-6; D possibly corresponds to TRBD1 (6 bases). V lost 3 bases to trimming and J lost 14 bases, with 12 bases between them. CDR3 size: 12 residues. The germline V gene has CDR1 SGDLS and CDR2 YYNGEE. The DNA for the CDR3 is TGTGCCAGCAGCGCCCCCCCAGGGGCCCTCCACTTT. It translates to CASSAPPGALHF.

CDR3 loop: CASSTTAPRVSGYTF. The CDR3 DNA reads as TGTGCCAGCAGCACGACAGCCCCTCGAGTTAGTGGCTACACCTTC. The V call is TRBV11-2, the J call TRBJ1-2; tentative D call: TRBD1 (5 bases). Per the germline V gene, CDR1 is SGHAT and CDR2 is FQNNGV. The CDR3 sequence is 15 residues long. V dropped 5 bases and J dropped 7 bases, with 20 bases sitting between them.

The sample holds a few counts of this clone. The CDR3 sequence: CASTSPRDSGLGQYF. DNA for the CDR3: TGTGCCAGCACCTCCCCCAGGGACAGCGGGCTTGGGCAGTACTTC. The rearrangement uses TRBV6-6 and TRBJ2-7; a weak D match, TRBD1 (7 bases). The germline gives CDR1 MNHNY, CDR2 SVGAGI (reference sequence). The CDR3 is 15 amino acids. V was shortened by 7 bases and J by 9 bases, with 25 bases between the two germline ends.

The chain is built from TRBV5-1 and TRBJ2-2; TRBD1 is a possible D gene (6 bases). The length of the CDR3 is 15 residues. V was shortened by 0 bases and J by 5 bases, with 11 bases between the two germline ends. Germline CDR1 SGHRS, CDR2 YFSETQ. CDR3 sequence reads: CASSLDRVETGELFF. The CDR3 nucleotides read TGCGCCAGCAGCTTGGACAGGGTGGAAACCGGGGAGCTGTTTTTT.

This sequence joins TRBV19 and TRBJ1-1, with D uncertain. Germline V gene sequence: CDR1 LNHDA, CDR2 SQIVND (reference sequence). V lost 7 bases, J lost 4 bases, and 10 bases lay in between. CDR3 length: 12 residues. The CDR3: CASNSGGTEAFF. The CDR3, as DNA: TGTGCCAGTAACTCCGGTGGCACTGAAGCTTTCTTT.

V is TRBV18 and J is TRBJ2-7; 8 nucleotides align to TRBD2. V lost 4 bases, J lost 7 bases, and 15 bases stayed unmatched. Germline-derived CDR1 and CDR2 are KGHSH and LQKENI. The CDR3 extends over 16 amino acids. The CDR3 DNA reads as TGTGCCAGCTCACGGGGATACGGGGGGGCCGATGGGGAGCAGTACTTC. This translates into CASSRGYGGADGEQYF.

CDR3 nucleotide sequence: TGTGCCAGCAGCCCAGGAGCGGGAGGGGGAATGAATGAGCAGTTCTTC. Translated, it gives CASSPGAGGGMNEQFF. The chain recombines TRBV7-2 with TRBJ2-1; 10 bases match TRBD2. The V and J ends lost 5 bases and 7 bases, in that order; junction bases with no gene match: 11. Germline assignment: CDR1 SGHTA and CDR2 FQGNSA. The length of the CDR3 is 16 residues.

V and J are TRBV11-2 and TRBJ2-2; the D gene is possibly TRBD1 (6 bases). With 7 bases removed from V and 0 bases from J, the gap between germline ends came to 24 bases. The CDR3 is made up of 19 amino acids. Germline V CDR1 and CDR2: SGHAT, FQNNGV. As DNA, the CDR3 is TGTGCCAGCATAGAATCTGACAGGTACTACCAAACGAACACCGGGGAGCTGTTTTTT. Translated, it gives CASIESDRYYQTNTGELFF.